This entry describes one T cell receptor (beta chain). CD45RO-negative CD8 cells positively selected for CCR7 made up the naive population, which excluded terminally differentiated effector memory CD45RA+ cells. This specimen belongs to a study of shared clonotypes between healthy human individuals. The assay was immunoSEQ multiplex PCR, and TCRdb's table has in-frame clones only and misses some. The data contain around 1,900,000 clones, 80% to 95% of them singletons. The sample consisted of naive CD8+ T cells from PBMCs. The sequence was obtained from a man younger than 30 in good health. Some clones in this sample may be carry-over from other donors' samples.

CDR3 loop: CASSVRASNSYEQYF. In nucleotides, the CDR3 is TGTGCCAGCAGCGTTCGGGCCTCAAACTCCTACGAGCAGTACTTC. The rearrangement uses TRBV7-3 and TRBJ2-7; D is unresolved. With 5 bases removed from V and 0 bases from J, the gap between germline ends came to 14 bases. Germline CDR1 SGHTA, CDR2 FQGTGA. The CDR3 has 15 residues.